Sequencing of this T cell receptor (beta chain) was carried out in a study of T-cell reconstitution after alpha-beta-depleted transplantation in children. In its sample, this clonotype was seen many times. A TCRbeta library incorporating unique molecular identifiers was prepared. TCRdb re-derived calls from the PCR reads in MiXCR, one entry per CDR3 protein. The table shows around 580,000 distinct CDR3 sequences, with about 21% occurring only once. The clonotype comes from a boy younger than two who had a stem cell transplant for acute myeloid leukemia, so the T cells may come from the graft donor. This material consisted of PBMCs, mostly from graft donor cells, taken 360 days after TCRalphabeta/CD19-depleted stem cell transplant.

The CDR3 sequence: CASSLAEERQFF. CDR3 nucleotides: TGTGCCAGCAGCTTAGCGGAGGAGAGGCAGTTCTTC. This rearrangement joins TRBV7-8 to TRBJ2-1; D possibly corresponds to TRBD2 (5 bases). Germline V CDR1 and CDR2: SGHVS, FQNEAQ. V was shortened by 0 bases and J by 12 bases, with 9 bases between the two germline ends. The CDR3 loop spans 12 amino acids.